The present TCR beta chain was sequenced within a study of technical replicates of blood from four donors. Some clones are missing from TCRdb's copy, which holds only in-frame ones; the method was immunoSEQ multiplex PCR. This sample yields more than 65,000 clones, of which roughly 89% are seen a single time; roughly 0.4% belongs to the top ten. CDR1 is LGHNA and CDR2 is YNFKEQ in the germline V gene. The CDR3 has 17 residues. The V gene end was trimmed by 6 bases and the J gene end by 4 bases; junction bases not matched to a gene: 7. The chain carries TRBV4-2 and TRBJ2-3; 16 nucleotides line up with TRBD2. The TCR comes from a human donor in good health. Some clones in this sample may be carry-over from other donors' samples. The sample consisted of T cells isolated from PBMCs. The CDR3: CASRPGTSGRVADTQYF. The DNA of the CDR3 is TGTGCCAGCAGGCCCGGGACTAGCGGGAGGGTAGCAGATACGCAGTATTTT.